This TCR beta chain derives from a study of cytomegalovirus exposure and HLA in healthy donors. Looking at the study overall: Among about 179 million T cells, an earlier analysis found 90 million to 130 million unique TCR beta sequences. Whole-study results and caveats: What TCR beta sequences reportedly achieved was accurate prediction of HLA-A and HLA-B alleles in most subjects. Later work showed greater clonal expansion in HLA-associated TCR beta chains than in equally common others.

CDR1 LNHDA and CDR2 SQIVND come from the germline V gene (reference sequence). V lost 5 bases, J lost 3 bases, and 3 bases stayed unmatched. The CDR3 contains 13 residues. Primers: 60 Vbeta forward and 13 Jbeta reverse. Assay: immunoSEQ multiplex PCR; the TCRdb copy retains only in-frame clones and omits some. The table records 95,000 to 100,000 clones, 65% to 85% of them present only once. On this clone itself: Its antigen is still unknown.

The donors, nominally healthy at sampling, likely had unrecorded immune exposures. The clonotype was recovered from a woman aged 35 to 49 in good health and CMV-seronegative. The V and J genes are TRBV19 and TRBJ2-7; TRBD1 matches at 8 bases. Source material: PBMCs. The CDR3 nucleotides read TGTGCCAGTAGTCCCGACAGGGGCTACGAGCAGTACTTC. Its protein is CASSPDRGYEQYF.